Here is one T cell receptor (beta chain) with its context. The target of this receptor is not known. No quality values exist for individual bases; no much larger clone is one base distant. The data stem from a study of CD8 T cells in Susac syndrome (dated by TCRdb to the late 2010s). For the study in its entirety: Whether CD8+ T cell activation and differentiation in Susac syndrome was antigen driven was tested using repertoire sequencing.

The study at large found these results: The number of individuals in the TCR sequencing and HLA analysis was recognized as being relatively small.

The CDR3 runs 14 residues from the cysteine to the phenylalanine. Solely the CDR3 DNA is kept, with 42 bases framed from the first base. For this chain, trimming is 0 bases at the V end and 7 bases at the J end, and the number of junction bases without a gene match is 2. The CDR1 and CDR2 encoded by the germline V gene are SGHNT and YENEEA. High-throughput TCR beta sequencing profiled peripheral blood CD8+ and CD4+ T cells from healthy donors, Susac syndrome patients and multiple sclerosis patients. The healthy donors served as controls matched for age and sex. Bulk CD8+ and CD4+ T cells were purified by magnetic negative isolation, whereas CD8+ TEMRA cells were enriched by FACS. Blood was collected in EDTA tubes and processed within 24 hours, with PBMCs isolated through density gradient centrifugation. PBMCs intended for TCR sequencing were cryopreserved in liquid nitrogen and were subsequently thawed in a 37 degrees C water bath. The sorted or isolated CD4+, CD8+ and CD8+ TEMRA cells reached a purity of at least 90%.

RNA was extracted with the RNeasy kit and about 0.5 to 1 ug was reverse transcribed using random hexamers. The immunoSEQ multiplex PCR assay, covering 54 Vbeta and 13 Jbeta segments, was used to amplify TCR beta CDR3 regions. Bias from PCR amplification was corrected by using a synthetic template baseline for primer optimization and for computational correction. On the authors' methods: Reads were assigned to V, D and J genes according to IMGT and analyzed in immunoSEQ Analyzer, with only productive sequences retained. Clonality was calculated as one minus the Shannon entropy normalized by log2 of the number of productive unique sequences. For each patient and control, public and private clones were evaluated within the 100 most prevalent clones. A clone was defined as Susac-specific if it was absent from the healthy and MS cohorts, from around 960 published viral clones and from other ImmuneACCESS disease sequences. TCRdb trimmed public reads at Q25 via fastp, called clones via MiXCR and kept in-frame beta chains. Rows matching on CDR3 protein sequence are summarized as one entry with the most common DNA and genes. What appears here as the V and J calls and clone size reflects TCRdb's work, not the paper's. The sample table shows fewer than 200,000 distinct CDR3 sequences, and about 95% are seen once. The ten largest account for approximately 0.1% of the sample.

The sample consisted of CD4+ T cells from PBMCs. The chain links TRBV11-3 with TRBJ2-2, with TRBD2 identical over 7 junction bases. This clonotype originated in a human donor in good health. The CDR3 region reads CASSLDPSGGELFF. At the DNA level, the sequence is TGTGCCAGCAGCTTAGACCCTAGCGGCGGGGAGCTGTTTTTT.